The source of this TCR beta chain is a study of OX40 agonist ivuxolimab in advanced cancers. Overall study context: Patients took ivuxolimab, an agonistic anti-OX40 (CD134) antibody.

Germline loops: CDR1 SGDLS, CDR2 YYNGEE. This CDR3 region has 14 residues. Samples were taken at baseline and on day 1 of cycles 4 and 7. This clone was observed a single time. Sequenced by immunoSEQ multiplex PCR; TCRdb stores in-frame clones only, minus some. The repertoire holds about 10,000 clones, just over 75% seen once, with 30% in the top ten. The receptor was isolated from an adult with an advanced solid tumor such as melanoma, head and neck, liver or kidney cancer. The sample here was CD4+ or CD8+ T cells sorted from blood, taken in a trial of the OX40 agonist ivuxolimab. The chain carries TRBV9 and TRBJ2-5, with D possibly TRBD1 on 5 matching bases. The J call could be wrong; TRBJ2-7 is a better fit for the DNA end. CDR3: CASSVRQLAYEQYF. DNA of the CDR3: TGTGCCAGCAGCGTCCGACAGCTTGCCTACGAGCAGTACTTC.